This T cell receptor beta chain was observed in a study of CD8+ T cells in alopecia areata. Study-wide background: Treated patients were given 5 to 10 mg oral tofacitinib twice daily. The study, taken as a whole, reports: Scalp specimens additionally yield sequences from normal skin's resident alphabeta T cells.

Regarding treatment: oral pan-JAK inhibitor, 5-10 mg twice daily. Sorted out of PBMCs were CD4+ T cells and CD8+ T cells. Concerning this clone: Antigen: not known.

Investigators isolated RNA and reverse transcribed it into cDNA to act as the sequencing template. The table came from immunoSEQ multiplex PCR; TCRdb's copy has only in-frame clones and leaves some out. The data show approximately 180,000 clones, with about 65% seen just once and about 1.3% held by the top ten. This sequence originates from a human donor with alopecia areata. The specimen was CD4+ T cells sorted from blood, collected around week 50, from a patient treated with tofacitinib.

The CDR3 sequence is CSVKPQGAHGYTF. DNA for the CDR3: TGCAGCGTTAAGCCACAAGGGGCCCATGGCTACACCTTC. This chain uses TRBV29-1 with TRBJ1-2, with D perhaps matching TRBD1 (5 bases). V was cut by 5 bases and J by 6 bases, with 16 bases left in between. Germline V gene lookup returns CDR1 SQVTM and CDR2 ANQGSEA. The CDR3 contains 13 residues.